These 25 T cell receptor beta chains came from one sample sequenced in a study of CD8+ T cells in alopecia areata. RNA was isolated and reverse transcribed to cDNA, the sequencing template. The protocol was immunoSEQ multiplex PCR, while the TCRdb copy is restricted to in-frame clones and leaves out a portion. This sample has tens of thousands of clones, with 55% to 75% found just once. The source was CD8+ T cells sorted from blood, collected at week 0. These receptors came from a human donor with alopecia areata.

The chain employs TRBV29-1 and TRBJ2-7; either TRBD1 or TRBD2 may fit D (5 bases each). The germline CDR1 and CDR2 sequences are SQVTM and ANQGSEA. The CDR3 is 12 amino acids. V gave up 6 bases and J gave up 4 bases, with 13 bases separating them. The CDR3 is CSVRDPRYEQYF. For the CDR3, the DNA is TGCAGCGTCCGGGACCCAAGGTACGAGCAGTACTTC.

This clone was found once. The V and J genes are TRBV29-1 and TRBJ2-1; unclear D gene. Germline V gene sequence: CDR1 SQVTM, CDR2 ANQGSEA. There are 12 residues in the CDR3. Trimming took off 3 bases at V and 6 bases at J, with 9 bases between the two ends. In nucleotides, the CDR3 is TGCAGCGTTGATACCCCCGGCAATGAGCAGTTCTTC. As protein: CSVDTPGNEQFF.

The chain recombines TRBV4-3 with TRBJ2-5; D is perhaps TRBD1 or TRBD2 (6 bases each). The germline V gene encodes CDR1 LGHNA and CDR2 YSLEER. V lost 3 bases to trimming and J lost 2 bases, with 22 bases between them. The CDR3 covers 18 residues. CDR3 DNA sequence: TGCGCCAGCAGCCAGGGGGGCTTGGGTAACGCTTTACAAGAGACCCAGTACTTC. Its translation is CASSQGGLGNALQETQYF.

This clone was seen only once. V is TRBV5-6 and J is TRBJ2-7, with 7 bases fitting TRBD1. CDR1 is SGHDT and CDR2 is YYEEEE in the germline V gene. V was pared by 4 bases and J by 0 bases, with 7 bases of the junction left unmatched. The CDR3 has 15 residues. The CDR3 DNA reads TGTGCCAGCAGCACGGGACAGCTAGACTCCTACGAGCAGTACTTC. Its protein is CASSTGQLDSYEQYF.

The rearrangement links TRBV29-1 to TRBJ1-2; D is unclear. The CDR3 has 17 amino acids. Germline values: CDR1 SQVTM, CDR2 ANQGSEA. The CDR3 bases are TGCAGGCCCCCCCCAGAAGGGCCCTCCCGGCAAGTCTATGGCTACACCTTC. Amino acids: CRPPPEGPSRQVYGYTF.

The CDR3 protein is CAWRVTGDYGYTF. Written as DNA, the CDR3 is TGTGCCTGGAGGGTAACAGGGGACTATGGCTACACCTTC. V is TRBV30 and J is TRBJ1-2; 7 nucleotides align to TRBD1. CDR3 length: 13 amino acids. Per germline, CDR1 GTSNPN and CDR2 SVGIG (reference sequence). Trimming removed 3 bases from V and 3 bases from J; junction bases left unmatched: 4.

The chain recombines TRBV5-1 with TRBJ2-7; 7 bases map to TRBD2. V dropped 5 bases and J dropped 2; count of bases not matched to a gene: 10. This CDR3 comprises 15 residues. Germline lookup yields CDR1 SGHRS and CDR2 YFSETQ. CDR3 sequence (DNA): TGCGCCAGCAGAATAGGACTAGGGGCCACCTACGAGCAGTACTTC. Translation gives CASRIGLGATYEQYF.

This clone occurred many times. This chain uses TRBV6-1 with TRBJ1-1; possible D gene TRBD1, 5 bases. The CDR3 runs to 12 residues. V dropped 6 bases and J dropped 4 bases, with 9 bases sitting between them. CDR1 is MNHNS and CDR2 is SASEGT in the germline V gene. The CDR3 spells CASRVGGTEAFF. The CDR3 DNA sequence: TGTGCCAGCAGGGTCGGGGGCACTGAAGCTTTCTTT.

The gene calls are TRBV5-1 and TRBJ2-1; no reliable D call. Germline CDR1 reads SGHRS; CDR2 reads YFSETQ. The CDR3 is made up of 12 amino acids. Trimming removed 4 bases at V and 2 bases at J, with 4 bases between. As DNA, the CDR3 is TGCGCCAGCAGCCCTCCCTACAATGAGCAGTTCTTC. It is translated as CASSPPYNEQFF.

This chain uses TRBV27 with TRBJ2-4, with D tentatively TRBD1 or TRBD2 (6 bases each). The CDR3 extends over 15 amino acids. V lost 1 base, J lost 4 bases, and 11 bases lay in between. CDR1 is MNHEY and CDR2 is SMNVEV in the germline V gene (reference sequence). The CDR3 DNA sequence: TGTGCCAGCAGTTTATGGCGGGACAAGAAAAACATTCAGTACTTC. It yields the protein CASSLWRDKKNIQYF.

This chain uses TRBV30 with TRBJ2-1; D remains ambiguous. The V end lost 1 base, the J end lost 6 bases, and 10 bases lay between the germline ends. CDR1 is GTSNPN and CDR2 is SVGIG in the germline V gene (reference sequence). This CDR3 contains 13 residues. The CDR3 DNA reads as TGTGCCTGGAGTGGAACTTTACCCAATGAGCAGTTCTTC. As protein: CAWSGTLPNEQFF.

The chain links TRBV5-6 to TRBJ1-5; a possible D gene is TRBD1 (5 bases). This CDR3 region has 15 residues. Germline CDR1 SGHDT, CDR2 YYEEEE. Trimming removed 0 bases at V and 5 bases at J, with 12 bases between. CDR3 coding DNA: TGTGCCAGCAGCTTGGGCGGGGCGCGGGATCAGCCCCAGCATTTT. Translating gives CASSLGGARDQPQHF.

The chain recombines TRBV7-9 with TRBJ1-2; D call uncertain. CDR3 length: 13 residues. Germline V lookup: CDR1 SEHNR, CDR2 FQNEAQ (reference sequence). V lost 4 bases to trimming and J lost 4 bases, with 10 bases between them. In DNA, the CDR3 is TGTGCCAGCAGCTATGATAGCGGCTATGGCTACACCTTC. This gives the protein CASSYDSGYGYTF.

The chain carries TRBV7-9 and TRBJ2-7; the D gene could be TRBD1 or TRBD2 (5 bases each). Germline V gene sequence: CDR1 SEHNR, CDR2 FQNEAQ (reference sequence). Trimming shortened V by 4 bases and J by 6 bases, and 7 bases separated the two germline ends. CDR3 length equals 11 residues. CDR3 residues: CASSSGGEQYF. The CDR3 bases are TGTGCCAGCAGCTCTGGGGGCGAGCAGTACTTC.

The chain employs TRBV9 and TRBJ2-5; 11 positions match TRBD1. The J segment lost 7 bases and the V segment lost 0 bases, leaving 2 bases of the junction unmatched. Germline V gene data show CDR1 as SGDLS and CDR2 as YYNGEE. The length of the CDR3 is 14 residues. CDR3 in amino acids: CASSVGTGGRTQYF. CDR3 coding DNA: TGTGCCAGCAGCGTAGGGACAGGGGGCAGGACCCAGTACTTC.

This CDR3 reads CSVDGGISTDTQYF. The CDR3 DNA is TGCAGCGTTGACGGCGGGATTAGCACAGATACGCAGTATTTT. J is TRBJ2-3 and V is TRBV29-1, with a weak D call TRBD2 (6 bases). The CDR3 has 14 amino acids. Trimming pared 3 bases from V and 0 bases from J, leaving 10 bases between. Germline CDR1 and CDR2: SQVTM and ANQGSEA.

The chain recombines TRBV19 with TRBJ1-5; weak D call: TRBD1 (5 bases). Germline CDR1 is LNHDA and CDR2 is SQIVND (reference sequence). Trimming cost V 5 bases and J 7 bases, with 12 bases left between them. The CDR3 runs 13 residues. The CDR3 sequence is CASSPLPGQPQHF. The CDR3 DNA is TGTGCCAGTAGTCCCCTCCCAGGGCAGCCCCAGCATTTT.

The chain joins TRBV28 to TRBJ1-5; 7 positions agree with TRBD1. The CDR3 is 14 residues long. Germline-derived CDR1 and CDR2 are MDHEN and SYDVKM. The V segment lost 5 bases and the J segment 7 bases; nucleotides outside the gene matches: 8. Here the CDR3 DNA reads TGTGCCAGCAGTCTTCGGACAGGTCGGCAGCCCCAGCATTTT. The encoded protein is CASSLRTGRQPQHF.

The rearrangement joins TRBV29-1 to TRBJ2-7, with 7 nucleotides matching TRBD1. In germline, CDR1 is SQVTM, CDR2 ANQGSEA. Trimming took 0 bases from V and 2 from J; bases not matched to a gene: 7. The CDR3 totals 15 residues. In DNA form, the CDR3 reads TGCAGCGTTGAAGATCAAACAGGGGAACCCTACGAGCAGTACTTC. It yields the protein CSVEDQTGEPYEQYF.

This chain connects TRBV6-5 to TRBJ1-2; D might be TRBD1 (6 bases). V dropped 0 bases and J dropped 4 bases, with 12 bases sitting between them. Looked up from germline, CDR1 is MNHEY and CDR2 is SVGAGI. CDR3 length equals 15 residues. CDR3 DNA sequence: TGTGCCAGCAGTTACTCCTTGGGGGCGACCTATGGCTACACCTTC. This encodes CASSYSLGATYGYTF.

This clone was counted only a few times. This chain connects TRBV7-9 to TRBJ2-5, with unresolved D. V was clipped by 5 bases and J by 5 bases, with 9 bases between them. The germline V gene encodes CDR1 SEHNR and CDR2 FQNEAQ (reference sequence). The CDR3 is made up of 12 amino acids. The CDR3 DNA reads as TGTGCCAGCAGCGTAGACTCGGAGACCCAGTACTTC. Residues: CASSVDSETQYF.

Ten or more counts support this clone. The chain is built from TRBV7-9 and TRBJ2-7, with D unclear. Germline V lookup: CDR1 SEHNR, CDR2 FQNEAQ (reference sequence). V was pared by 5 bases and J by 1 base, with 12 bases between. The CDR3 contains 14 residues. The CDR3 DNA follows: TGTGCCAGCAGCCCAGTCGGCCCTTCCTACGAGCAGTACTTC. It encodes CASSPVGPSYEQYF.

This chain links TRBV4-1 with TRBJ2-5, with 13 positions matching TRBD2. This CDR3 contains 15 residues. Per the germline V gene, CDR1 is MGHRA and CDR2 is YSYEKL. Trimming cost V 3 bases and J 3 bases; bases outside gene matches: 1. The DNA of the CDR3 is TGCGCCAGCAGCCACGGACTAGCGGGGGAAGAGACCCAGTACTTC. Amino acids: CASSHGLAGEETQYF.

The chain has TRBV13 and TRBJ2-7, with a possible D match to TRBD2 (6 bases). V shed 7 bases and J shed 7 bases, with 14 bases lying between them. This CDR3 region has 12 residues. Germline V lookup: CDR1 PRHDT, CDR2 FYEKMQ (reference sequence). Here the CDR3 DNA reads TGTGCCAGCAAGGGACTTACTTTAGAGCAGTACTTC. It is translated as CASKGLTLEQYF. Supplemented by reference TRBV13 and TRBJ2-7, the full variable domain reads AAGVIQSPRHLIKEKRETATLKCYPIPRHDTVYWYQQGPGQDPQFLISFYEKMQSDKGSIPDRFSAQQFSDYHSELNMSSLELGDSALYFCASKGLTLEQYFGPGTRLTVT.

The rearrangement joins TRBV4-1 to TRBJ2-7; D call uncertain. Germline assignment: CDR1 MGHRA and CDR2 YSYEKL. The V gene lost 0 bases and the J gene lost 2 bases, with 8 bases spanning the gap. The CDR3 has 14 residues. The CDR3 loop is CASSQDSGTYEQYF. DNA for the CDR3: TGCGCCAGCAGCCAAGATTCTGGAACCTACGAGCAGTACTTC.